These T cell receptor beta chains were read from a single sample in a study of metastatic and nonmetastatic thyroid tumors. TCRdb re-clonotyped the PCR reads via MiXCR. This table has some 86,000 clones, roughly an eighth appearing once. Specimen: tumor tissue. These receptors were obtained from a female donor with papillary thyroid cancer or a benign thyroid nodule (not recorded which). Some clones in this sample may be carry-over from other donors' samples. Each CDR3 is given with its conserved first and last residue. The D gene is left open where the match is weak. The listing skips clone size in some rows; elsewhere it reads once, few, many or a size class.

>TRBJ2-1|TRBV20-1|TRBD2|-
CSARGTSGAYNEQFF
TGCAGTGCTAGAGGCACTAGCGGGGCCTACAATGAGCAGTTCTTC
>TRBJ2-2|TRBV24-1|-|few
CATGAATGELFF
TGTGCCACCGGGGCGGCCACCGGGGAGCTGTTTTTT
>TRBJ2-7|TRBV27|TRBD2|medium-sized
CASSFSGSDEQYF
TGTGCCAGCTCCTTCAGCGGGAGCGACGAGCAGTACTTC
>TRBJ2-5|TRBV6-1|-|many
CASSELGVGETQYF
TGTGCCAGCAGTGAACTGGGGGTTGGGGAGACCCAGTACTTC
>TRBJ2-7|TRBV6-1|-|-
CASSLGPSYEQYF
TGTGCCAGCAGCCTCGGTCCCTCCTACGAGCAGTACTTC
>TRBJ1-1|TRBV7-2|-|many
CASSLGWGEGVFF
TGTGCCAGCAGCTTAGGGTGGGGAGAGGGGGTTTTCTTT
>TRBJ2-3|TRBV27|-|many
CASSKPRSTDTQYF
TGTGCCAGCAGTAAGCCACGCAGCACAGATACGCAGTATTTT
>TRBJ2-7|TRBV28|-|-
CASSLGWSWGDQYF
TGTGCCAGCAGTTTAGGATGGTCCTGGGGGGATCAGTACTTC
>TRBJ1-2|TRBV28|-|many
CASSFQMANYGYTF
TGTGCCAGCAGTTTTCAGATGGCTAACTATGGCTACACCTTC
>TRBJ2-7|TRBV14|TRBD2|many
CASSRSGRGTYEQYF
TGTGCCAGCAGCCGTAGCGGGAGGGGGACCTACGAGCAGTACTTC
>TRBJ2-3|TRBV10-3|TRBD1|many
CAISDQTGGKTDTQYF
TGTGCCATCAGTGATCAGACAGGGGGAAAAACAGATACGCAGTATTTT
>TRBJ2-1|TRBV25-1|-|many
CASSEWAGSYNEQFF
TGTGCCAGCAGTGAATGGGCGGGAAGCTACAATGAGCAGTTCTTC
>TRBJ2-7|TRBV5-1|TRBD2|-
CASSFCGASGRIRYEQYF
TGCGCCAGCAGCTTTTGTGGGGCTAGCGGGAGAATTCGATACGAGCAGTACTTC
>TRBJ2-1|TRBV20-1|TRBD2|many
CSARDVLGGARLAGAEQFF
TGCAGTGCTAGAGATGTGCTTGGTGGGGCAAGACTAGCGGGAGCTGAGCAGTTCTTC
>TRBJ2-1|TRBV20-1|-|many
CSASDASGGGNEQFF
TGCAGTGCTAGCGACGCTAGCGGAGGGGGTAATGAGCAGTTCTTC
>TRBJ1-2|TRBV29-1|-|-
CSVRSAPGFFYGYTF
TGCAGCGTTCGGTCAGCACCAGGATTCTTCTATGGCTACACCTTC
>TRBJ1-2|TRBV4-1|TRBD1|many
CASRFRTGKNGYTF
TGCGCCAGCAGATTCCGGACAGGGAAAAATGGCTACACCTTC
>TRBJ2-7|TRBV28|TRBD2|-
CASSLLGNNGRVEQYF
TGTGCCAGCAGTTTACTCGGGAATAACGGGAGGGTAGAGCAGTACTTC
>TRBJ2-7|TRBV6-1|TRBD2|many
CASQTSGGLGQYF
TGTGCCAGCCAGACTAGCGGGGGGCTTGGGCAGTACTTC
>TRBJ2-5|TRBV5-1|-|many
CASSVAGTEQETQYF
TGCGCCAGCAGCGTCGCCGGGACCGAACAAGAGACCCAGTACTTC
>TRBJ1-1|TRBV18|-|few
CASSPPARGTEAFF
TGTGCCAGCTCACCACCCGCCAGGGGCACTGAAGCTTTCTTT
>TRBJ2-7|TRBV3-1|TRBD1|many
CASSPRGRVNEQYF
TGTGCCAGCAGCCCCAGGGGGCGCGTCAACGAGCAGTACTTC
>TRBJ2-2|TRBV7-3|TRBD1|-
CASSLHQQGAGGELFF
TGTGCCAGCAGCTTACACCAACAGGGGGCCGGCGGGGAGCTGTTTTTT
>TRBJ2-7|TRBV6-1|-|many
CASSDTDGYEQYF
TGTGCCAGCAGTGATACGGACGGCTACGAGCAGTACTTC
>TRBJ2-7|TRBV20-1|TRBD2|-
CSARGAGYEQYF
TGCAGTGCGCGGGGGGCGGGCTACGAGCAGTACTTC
>TRBJ1-4|TRBV29-1|TRBD1|many
CSVETGGAKLFF
TGCAGCGTGGAAACAGGGGGCGCCAAACTGTTTTTT
>TRBJ1-1|TRBV7-3|-|many
CASSPRGGRGTEAFF
TGTGCCAGCAGCCCTCGTGGGGGGCGGGGCACTGAAGCTTTCTTT
>TRBJ2-3|TRBV18|TRBD1|-
CTSSSNSGTGIYF
TGTACCAGCTCATCGAACAGCGGGACAGGGATCTATTTT
>TRBJ1-1|TRBV4-1|-|few
CASSQVALPDTEAFF
TGCGCCAGCAGCCAAGTGGCCCTCCCTGACACTGAAGCTTTCTTT
>TRBJ2-1|TRBV27|-|-
CASSPRGALVGDNEQFF
TGTGCCAGCAGCCCCCGAGGGGCACTGGTGGGGGACAATGAGCAGTTCTTC
>TRBJ2-1|TRBV11-2|TRBD2|many
CASSSGGVGSYNEQFF
TGTGCCAGCAGCTCGGGAGGAGTGGGCTCCTACAATGAGCAGTTCTTC
>TRBJ1-2|TRBV20-1|-|-
CSAPVSGSILSYGYTF
TGCAGTGCTCCGGTTTCGGGGAGCATCCTTTCCTATGGCTACACCTTC
>TRBJ2-7|TRBV11-2|TRBD1|many
CASSKGQGAGEQYF
TGTGCCAGCAGCAAAGGACAGGGGGCGGGGGAGCAGTACTTC
>TRBJ2-1|TRBV20-1|-|many
CTPGTTNNEQFF
TGTACGCCCGGGACAACCAACAATGAGCAGTTCTTC
>TRBJ2-1|TRBV11-2|-|many
CASSLDQGWGNEQFF
TGTGCCAGCAGCTTAGATCAGGGCTGGGGAAATGAGCAGTTCTTC
>TRBJ1-6|TRBV5-1|-|medium-sized
CASSFTGAPGESPLHF
TGCGCCAGCAGCTTTACCGGGGCCCCGGGGGAATCACCCCTCCACTTT
>TRBJ1-3|TRBV6-1|-|many
CASSERRTDSGNTIYF
TGCGCCAGCAGTGAACGTCGGACGGACTCTGGAAACACCATATATTTT
>TRBJ2-3|TRBV6-1|-|many
CASTSGVADTQYF
TGTGCCAGCACCTCCGGAGTCGCAGATACGCAGTATTTT
>TRBJ2-7|TRBV30|-|many
CAWTDAGGYEQYF
TGTGCCTGGACGGACGCCGGTGGCTACGAGCAGTACTTC
>TRBJ2-4|TRBV11-1|TRBD2|many
CASSSLGGVGKNIQYF
TGTGCCAGCAGCTCCCTCGGGGGGGTAGGCAAAAACATTCAGTACTTC
>TRBJ1-6|TRBV30|-|many
CAWTVAGHYNSPLHF
TGTGCCTGGACCGTTGCGGGACACTATAATTCACCCCTCCACTTT